One and the same sample provided the 17 T cell receptor beta chains below, sequenced in a study of T-cell reconstitution after alpha-beta-depleted transplantation in children. TCRbeta library preparation incorporated unique molecular identifiers. In TCRdb, the PCR reads were re-called with MiXCR into one record per CDR3 protein. The data hold under 300,000 distinct CDR3 sequences, with around a tenth observed a single time. Sample: peripheral blood, taken 180 days after TCRalphabeta/CD19-depleted stem cell transplant. These receptors were collected from a male patient under 10 years old who had a stem cell transplant for chronic granulomatous disease, so the T cells may come from the graft donor.

This clonotype was counted ten times or more. The chain couples TRBV7-8 to TRBJ2-1; 8 bases agree with TRBD2. The V and J ends lost 5 bases and 4 bases, in that order; junction bases with no gene match: 16. The CDR3 runs to 18 residues. Per the germline V gene, CDR1 is SGHVS and CDR2 is FQNEAQ. CDR3 coding DNA: TGTGCCAGCAGCCCAGAAGGGGTAGGGAAGCGGGAGTACAATGAGCAGTTCTTC. This encodes CASSPEGVGKREYNEQFF.

This clonotype was observed many times. The chain is built from TRBV5-1 and TRBJ2-6; D is ambiguous. Trimming took 5 bases from V and 0 from J, leaving 6 bases between them. CDR1 and CDR2 (germline): SGHRS, YFSETQ. The CDR3 is 14 amino acids. The CDR3 DNA sequence: TGCGCCAGCAGTATACGCTCTGGGGCCAACGTCCTGACTTTC. This translates into CASSIRSGANVLTF.

Many counts were recorded for this clonotype. CDR3 residues: CASSLTGFRNQPQHF. Here the CDR3 DNA reads TGTGCCAGCAGCTTAACAGGGTTTCGCAATCAGCCCCAGCATTTT. The J gene is TRBJ1-5, the V gene TRBV7-2, with a weak D call TRBD1 (6 bases). V lost 2 bases and J 2 bases, leaving 10 bases between the germline ends. Germline V gives CDR1 SGHTA, CDR2 FQGNSA. The CDR3 contains 15 residues.

This clonotype showed up many times. J is TRBJ2-1 and V is TRBV5-5; D perhaps matches TRBD1 (5 bases). This CDR3 has 12 amino acids. Trimming removed 0 bases at V and 10 bases at J, with 8 bases between. Germline V gene lookup returns CDR1 SGHKS and CDR2 YYEKEE (reference sequence). As DNA, the CDR3 is TGTGCCAGCAGCTTGGCCGCAGGGGAGCAGTTCTTC. Its translation: CASSLAAGEQFF.

This clonotype was picked up many times. V is TRBV6-1 and J is TRBJ2-7; D possibly corresponds to TRBD2 (6 bases). This CDR3 is built from 15 residues. Trimming removed 6 bases at V and 5 bases at J, with 20 bases between. From germline, CDR1 is MNHNS and CDR2 SASEGT. The CDR3 loop is CASSGGLTYNDEQYF. The CDR3, as DNA: TGTGCCAGCAGCGGAGGACTAACCTATAATGACGAGCAGTACTTC.

This clonotype occurred many times. The V call is TRBV20-1, the J call TRBJ1-5; D remains unclear. V was shortened by 6 bases and J by 2 bases, with 8 bases between the two germline ends. Germline lookup yields CDR1 DFQATT and CDR2 SNEGSKA (reference sequence). This CDR3 has 12 residues. The DNA for the CDR3 is TGCAGTGCAAGGGCAGGCAATCAGCCCCAGCATTTT. As protein: CSARAGNQPQHF.

At least ten counts were recorded for this clonotype. This chain uses TRBV20-1 with TRBJ2-1; 9 bases fit TRBD1. The CDR3 runs to 15 residues. Germline-derived CDR1 and CDR2 are DFQATT and SNEGSKA (reference sequence). Trimming took 1 base from V and 4 from J; bases not matched to a gene: 5. The CDR3 spells CSARVPGTGYNEQFF. CDR3 DNA: TGCAGTGCTAGAGTCCCAGGGACAGGGTACAATGAGCAGTTCTTC.

In this sample, this clonotype turned up many times. The V call is TRBV6-1, the J call TRBJ2-6, with D possibly TRBD1 on 6 matching bases. The V end lost 7 bases, the J end lost 4 bases, and 17 bases lay between the germline ends. The CDR3 runs to 16 residues. Germline V gene data show CDR1 as MNHNS and CDR2 as SASEGT. The CDR3 spells CASTEIQGAGANVLTF. The CDR3 nucleotides read TGTGCCAGCACCGAAATACAGGGTGCGGGGGCCAACGTCCTGACTTTC.

This clonotype was picked up a small number of times. The chain employs TRBV7-2 and TRBJ2-3; possibly TRBD1 for D (6 bases). Germline V gene lookup returns CDR1 SGHTA and CDR2 FQGNSA. This CDR3 is 15 amino acids long. The V gene lost 3 bases and the J gene lost 5 bases, with 15 bases spanning the gap. CDR3 amino acids: CASSFSGTLQDTQYF. In DNA form, the CDR3 reads TGTGCCAGCAGCTTTTCCGGGACACTTCAAGATACGCAGTATTTT.

There are many counts of this clonotype. This chain joins TRBV20-1 and TRBJ1-2; D gene uncertain. The CDR3 is 14 amino acids. V shed 3 bases and J shed 2 bases, with 13 bases lying between them. Per the germline V gene, CDR1 is DFQATT and CDR2 is SNEGSKA (reference sequence). The CDR3 DNA follows: TGCAGTGCTAGTCACAGTAACACCAACTATGGCTACACCTTC. Encoded protein: CSASHSNTNYGYTF.

There are many counts of this clonotype. This chain joins TRBV15 and TRBJ1-5; 11 positions agree with TRBD1. V shed 3 bases and J 8 bases; nucleotides not matched to a gene: 6. Germline V CDR1 and CDR2: LNHNV, YYDKDF (reference sequence). The CDR3 spans 15 residues. This CDR3 is CATSRQGQGGEPQHF. As DNA, the CDR3 is TGTGCCACCAGCAGGCAGGGACAGGGGGGGGAGCCCCAGCATTTT.

This clonotype has a count of ten or more. V is TRBV7-6 and J is TRBJ2-1; D is perhaps TRBD2 (6 bases). Germline values: CDR1 SGHVS, CDR2 FNYEAQ. The CDR3 consists of 15 residues. The ends were cut back, 5 bases at V and 4 bases at J, with 15 bases in the middle. The CDR3 DNA sequence: TGTGCCAGCAGCCCGGGGGAGCCTGGGTACAATGAGCAGTTCTTC. This translates into CASSPGEPGYNEQFF.

This clonotype was recorded at least ten times. The gene calls are TRBV28 and TRBJ2-1; 11 bases are shared with TRBD1. The CDR3 covers 16 residues. J was trimmed by 4 bases and V by 4 bases; bases with no gene match: 6. Germline V lookup: CDR1 MDHEN, CDR2 SYDVKM. The CDR3: CASSSTGTGGYNEQFF. The CDR3, as DNA: TGTGCCAGCAGTTCAACCGGGACAGGGGGGTACAATGAGCAGTTCTTC.

This clonotype occurred many times. This chain connects TRBV7-9 to TRBJ2-3, with 7 bases that match TRBD2. Germline-derived CDR1 and CDR2 are SEHNR and FQNEAQ (reference sequence). This CDR3 comprises 14 residues. J was trimmed by 4 bases and V by 5 bases; bases with no gene match: 6. Here the CDR3 reads CASSLPGGADTQYF. In DNA form, the CDR3 reads TGTGCCAGCAGCCTCCCTGGGGGGGCAGATACGCAGTATTTT.

The sample holds many counts of this clonotype. This chain uses TRBV24-1 with TRBJ2-6, with a tentative D call TRBD1 (6 bases). Trimming cost V 3 bases and J 2 bases, with 10 bases left between them. This CDR3 is 16 amino acids long. Germline V lookup: CDR1 KGHDR, CDR2 SFDVKD. DNA of the CDR3: TGTGCCACCAGTGATCCGGACAGAACTGGGGCCAACGTCCTGACTTTC. It codes for CATSDPDRTGANVLTF.

The CDR3 protein is CASSQEWQGRRGVNTGELFF. The DNA of the CDR3 is TGCGCCAGCAGCCAAGAGTGGCAGGGCCGCCGCGGGGTAAACACCGGGGAGCTGTTTTTT. The chain carries TRBV4-1 and TRBJ2-2; a weak D match, TRBD2 (6 bases). The V gene's germline CDR1 is MGHRA and CDR2 YSYEKL. Trimming pared 0 bases from V and 2 bases from J, leaving 22 bases between. The CDR3 is 20 residues long.

This clonotype was seen repeatedly, ten times or more. J is TRBJ1-5 and V is TRBV10-3; D is perhaps TRBD1 (5 bases). The CDR3 is 13 residues long. In germline, CDR1 is ENHRY, CDR2 SYGVKD. The germline V and J ends were trimmed by 11 bases and 4 bases, with 15 bases remaining between them. The CDR3 loop is CAAGREGNQPQHF. The CDR3 region has the DNA TGTGCCGCGGGCAGGGAGGGGAATCAGCCCCAGCATTTT.